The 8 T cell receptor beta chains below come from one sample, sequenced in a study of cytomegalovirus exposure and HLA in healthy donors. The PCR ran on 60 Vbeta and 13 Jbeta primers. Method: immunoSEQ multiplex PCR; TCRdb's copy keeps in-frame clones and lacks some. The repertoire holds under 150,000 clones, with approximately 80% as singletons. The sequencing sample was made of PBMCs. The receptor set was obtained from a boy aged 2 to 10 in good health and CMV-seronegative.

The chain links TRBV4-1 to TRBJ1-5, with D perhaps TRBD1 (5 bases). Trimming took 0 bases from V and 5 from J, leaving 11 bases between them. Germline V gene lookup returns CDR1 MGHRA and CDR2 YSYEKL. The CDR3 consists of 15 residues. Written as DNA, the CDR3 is TGCGCCAGCAGCCAAGATCCCCAGGGATATCAGCCCCAGCATTTT. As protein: CASSQDPQGYQPQHF.

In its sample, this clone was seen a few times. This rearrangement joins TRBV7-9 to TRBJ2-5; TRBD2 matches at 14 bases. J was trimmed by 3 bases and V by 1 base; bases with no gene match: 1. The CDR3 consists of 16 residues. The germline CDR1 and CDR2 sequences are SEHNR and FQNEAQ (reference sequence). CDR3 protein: CASSLVGLAGEETQYF. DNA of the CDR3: TGTGCCAGCAGCTTAGTGGGACTAGCGGGGGAAGAGACCCAGTACTTC.

The CDR3 nucleotides are TGTGCCAGCAGTCACGAAGCTTCTCTCACAGATACGCAGTATTTT. This gives the protein CASSHEASLTDTQYF. The gene calls are TRBV6-4 and TRBJ2-3, with D uncertain. Germline lookup yields CDR1 MRHNA and CDR2 SNTAGT. V gave up 5 bases and J gave up 2 bases, with 14 bases separating them. The CDR3 is 15 residues long.

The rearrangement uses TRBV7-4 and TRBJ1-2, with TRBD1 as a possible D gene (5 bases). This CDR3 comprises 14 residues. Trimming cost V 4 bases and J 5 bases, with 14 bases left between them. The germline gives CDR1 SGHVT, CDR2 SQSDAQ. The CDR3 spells CASSSKGARYGYTF. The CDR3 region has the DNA TGTGCCAGCAGCTCCAAAGGGGCGCGGTATGGCTACACCTTC.

CDR3 region: CASSLVGGRAGELFF. CDR3 DNA: TGCGCCAGCAGCTTGGTAGGGGGTAGAGCCGGGGAGCTGTTTTTT. This chain joins TRBV5-1 and TRBJ2-2; TRBD1 might be the D (6 bases). The germline CDR1 and CDR2 sequences are SGHRS and YFSETQ. The length of the CDR3 is 15 residues. Trimming stripped 0 bases from V and 6 bases from J, with 12 bases between.

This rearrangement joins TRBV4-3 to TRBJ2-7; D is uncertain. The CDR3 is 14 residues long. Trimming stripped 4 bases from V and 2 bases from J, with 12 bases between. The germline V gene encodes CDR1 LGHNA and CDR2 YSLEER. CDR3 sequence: CASSPALSTYEQYF. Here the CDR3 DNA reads TGCGCCAGCAGCCCTGCCTTGAGCACCTACGAGCAGTACTTC.

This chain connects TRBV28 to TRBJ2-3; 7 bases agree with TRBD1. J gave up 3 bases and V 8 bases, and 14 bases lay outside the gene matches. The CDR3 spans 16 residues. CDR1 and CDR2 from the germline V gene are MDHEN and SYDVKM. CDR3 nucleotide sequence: TGTGCCAGCTCAATCACAGGGGCCACGACTACAGATACGCAGTATTTT. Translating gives CASSITGATTTDTQYF.

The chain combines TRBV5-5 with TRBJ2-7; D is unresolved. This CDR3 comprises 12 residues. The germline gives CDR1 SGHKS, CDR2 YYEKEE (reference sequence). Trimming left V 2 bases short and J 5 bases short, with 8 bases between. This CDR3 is CASSFLPDEQYF. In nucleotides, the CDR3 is TGTGCCAGCAGCTTCTTACCAGACGAGCAGTACTTC.